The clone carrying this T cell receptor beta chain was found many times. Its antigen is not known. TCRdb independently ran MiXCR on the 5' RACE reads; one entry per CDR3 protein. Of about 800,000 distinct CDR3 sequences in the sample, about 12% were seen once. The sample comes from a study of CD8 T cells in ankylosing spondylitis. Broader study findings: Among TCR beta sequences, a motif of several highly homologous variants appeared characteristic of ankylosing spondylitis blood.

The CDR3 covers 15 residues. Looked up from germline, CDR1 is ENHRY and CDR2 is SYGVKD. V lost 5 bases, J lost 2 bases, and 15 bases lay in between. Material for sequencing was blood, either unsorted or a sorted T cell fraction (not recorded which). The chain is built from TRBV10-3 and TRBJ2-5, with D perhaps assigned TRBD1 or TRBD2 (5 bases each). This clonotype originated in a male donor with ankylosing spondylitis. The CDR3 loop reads CAISPGDGPQETQYF. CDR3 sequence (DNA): TGTGCCATCAGTCCTGGGGACGGACCTCAAGAGACCCAGTACTTC.